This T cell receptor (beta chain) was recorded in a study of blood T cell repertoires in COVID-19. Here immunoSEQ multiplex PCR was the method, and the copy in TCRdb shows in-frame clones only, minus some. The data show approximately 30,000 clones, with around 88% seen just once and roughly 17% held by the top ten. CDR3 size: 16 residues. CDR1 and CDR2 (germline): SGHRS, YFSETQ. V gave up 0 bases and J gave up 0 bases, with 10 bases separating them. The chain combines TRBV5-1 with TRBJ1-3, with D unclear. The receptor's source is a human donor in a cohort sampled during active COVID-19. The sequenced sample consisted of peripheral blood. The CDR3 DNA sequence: TGCGCCAGCAGCTTGGATCTGTCGAGCTCTGGAAACACCATATATTTT. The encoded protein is CASSLDLSSSGNTIYF.